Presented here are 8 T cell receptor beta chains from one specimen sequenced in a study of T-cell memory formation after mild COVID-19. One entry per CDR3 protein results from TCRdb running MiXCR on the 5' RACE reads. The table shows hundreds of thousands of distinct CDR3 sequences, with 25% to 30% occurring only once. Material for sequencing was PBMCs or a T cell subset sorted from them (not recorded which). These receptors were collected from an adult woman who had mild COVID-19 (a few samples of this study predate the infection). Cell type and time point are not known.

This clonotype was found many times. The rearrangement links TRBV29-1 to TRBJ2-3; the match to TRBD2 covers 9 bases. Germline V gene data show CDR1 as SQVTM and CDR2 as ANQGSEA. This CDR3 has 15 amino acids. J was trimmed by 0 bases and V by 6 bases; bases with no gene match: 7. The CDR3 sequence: CSVRAGTSSTDTQYF. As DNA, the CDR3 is TGCAGCGTGAGGGCCGGGACTAGCAGCACAGATACGCAGTATTTT.

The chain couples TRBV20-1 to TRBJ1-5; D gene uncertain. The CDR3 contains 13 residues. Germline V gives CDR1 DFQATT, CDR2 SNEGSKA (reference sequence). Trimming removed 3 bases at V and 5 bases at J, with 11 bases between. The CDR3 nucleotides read TGCAGTGCTAGTCCCAGGCGTGATCAGCCCCAGCATTTT. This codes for CSASPRRDQPQHF.

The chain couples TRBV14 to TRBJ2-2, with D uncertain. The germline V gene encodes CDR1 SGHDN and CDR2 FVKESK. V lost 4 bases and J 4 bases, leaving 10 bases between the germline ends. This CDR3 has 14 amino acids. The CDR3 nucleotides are TGTGCCAGCAGCCCCGGCAGAGGCACCGGGGAGCTGTTTTTT. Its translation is CASSPGRGTGELFF.

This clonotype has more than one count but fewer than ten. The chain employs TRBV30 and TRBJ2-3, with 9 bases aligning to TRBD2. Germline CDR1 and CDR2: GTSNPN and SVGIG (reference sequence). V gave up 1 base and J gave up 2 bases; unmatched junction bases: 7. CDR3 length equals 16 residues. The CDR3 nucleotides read TGTGCCTGGAGTGGGGCTAGCGGGGAGGACACAGATACGCAGTATTTT. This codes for CAWSGASGEDTDTQYF.

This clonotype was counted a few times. CDR3 protein: CSARGASGLNTGELFF. The CDR3 bases are TGCAGTGCTAGAGGGGCTAGCGGCTTGAACACCGGGGAGCTGTTTTTT. The chain carries TRBV20-1 and TRBJ2-2, with 7 nucleotides matching TRBD2. Germline CDR1 is DFQATT and CDR2 is SNEGSKA (reference sequence). J lost 1 base, V lost 1 base, and 6 bases had no gene match. CDR3 size: 16 residues.

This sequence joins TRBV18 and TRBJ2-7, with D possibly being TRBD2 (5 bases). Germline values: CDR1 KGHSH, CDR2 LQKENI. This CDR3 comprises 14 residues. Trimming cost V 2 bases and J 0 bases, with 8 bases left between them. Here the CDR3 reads CASSPVRDSYEQYF. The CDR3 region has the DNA TGTGCCAGCTCACCAGTCCGGGACTCCTACGAGCAGTACTTC. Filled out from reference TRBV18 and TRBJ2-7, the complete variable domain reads NAGVMQNPRHLVRRRGQEARLRCSPMKGHSHVYWYRQLPEEGLKFMVYLQKENIIDESGMPKERFSAEFPKEGPSILRIQQVVRGDSAAYFCASSPVRDSYEQYFGPGTRLTVT.

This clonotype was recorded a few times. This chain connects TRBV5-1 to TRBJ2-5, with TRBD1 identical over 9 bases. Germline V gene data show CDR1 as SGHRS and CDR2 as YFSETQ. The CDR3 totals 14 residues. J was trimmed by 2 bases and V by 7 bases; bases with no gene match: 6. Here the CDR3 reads CASRTGTGQETQYF. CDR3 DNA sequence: TGCGCCAGCCGCACCGGGACAGGGCAAGAGACCCAGTACTTC.

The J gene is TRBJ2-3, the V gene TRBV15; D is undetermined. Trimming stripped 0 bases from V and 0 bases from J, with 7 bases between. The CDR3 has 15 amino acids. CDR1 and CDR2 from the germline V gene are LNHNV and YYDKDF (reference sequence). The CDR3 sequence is CATSREPTSTDTQYF. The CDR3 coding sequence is TGTGCCACCAGCAGAGAGCCGACAAGCACAGATACGCAGTATTTT.